The clone carrying this T cell receptor (beta chain) was seen more than once but under ten times. Its antigen is undetermined. These data belong to a study of T cell repertoires in cytomegalovirus infection. Looking at the study overall: Public TCR beta signatures indicated both CMV infection and matching HLA type.

TCRdb ran MiXCR on the reads and lists one entry per CDR3 protein. The table includes fewer than 1,000,000 distinct CDR3 sequences, approximately 30% detected once. V was shortened by 5 bases and J by 3 bases, with 14 bases between the two germline ends. Germline V lookup: CDR1 MNHGY, CDR2 SAAAGT. This CDR3 is 14 amino acids long. The material sequenced was cultured CD8+ T cells from PBMCs, taken from culture after CMV antigen stimulation. The origin of this receptor is a human donor in good health (CMV status not recorded). Some clones in this sample may be carry-over from other donors' samples. V gene TRBV6-8 combines with J gene TRBJ2-7; either TRBD1 or TRBD2 may supply D (5 bases each). The CDR3 coding sequence is TGTGCCAGCAGTCGCCGGGGCGGGTACTACGAGCAGTACTTC. This codes for CASSRRGGYYEQYF.